One and the same sample provided the 30 T cell receptor beta chains below, sequenced in a study of cytomegalovirus exposure and HLA in healthy donors. Generated by immunoSEQ multiplex PCR, the TCRdb table keeps only in-frame clones and is missing some. Here the sample spans some 80,000 clones, roughly 95% being singletons. The sequenced sample was PBMCs. Receptor source: a woman between 18 and 30 years old in good health and CMV-seronegative.

The V call is TRBV18, the J call TRBJ2-3, with D perhaps matching TRBD1 (5 bases). The CDR3 has 15 residues. Germline-derived CDR1 and CDR2 are KGHSH and LQKENI. V was shortened by 3 bases and J by 1 base, with 11 bases between the two germline ends. CDR3 bases: TGTGCCAGCTCACCGACGATAGGGGGCACAGATACGCAGTATTTT. Protein product: CASSPTIGGTDTQYF.

V gene TRBV2 combines with J gene TRBJ2-5; TRBD1 matches at 7 bases. This CDR3 has 19 residues. Germline V gives CDR1 SNHLY, CDR2 FYNNEI. V dropped 8 bases and J dropped 5; count of bases not matched to a gene: 26. The CDR3 spells CASLMGCQNRGSGLETQYF. The CDR3 DNA follows: TGTGCCAGCCTTATGGGTTGTCAGAACAGGGGATCCGGGCTGGAGACCCAGTACTTC.

The J gene is TRBJ1-4, the V gene TRBV5-6; 8 bases fit TRBD1. V dropped 5 bases and J dropped 8; count of bases not matched to a gene: 8. CDR3 length: 14 residues. The germline V gene encodes CDR1 SGHDT and CDR2 YYEEEE. As DNA, the CDR3 is TGTGCCAGCAGTTTCCAACAGGGGGGAGAAAAACTGTTTTTT. Protein sequence: CASSFQQGGEKLFF.

This rearrangement joins TRBV18 to TRBJ2-3, with 8 positions matching TRBD2. From germline, CDR1 is KGHSH and CDR2 LQKENI. The CDR3 runs to 16 residues. V gave up 3 bases and J gave up 4 bases; unmatched junction bases: 9. The CDR3 nucleotides read TGTGCCAGCTCACCTCTAGCGGGCCCCCGGTCAGATACGCAGTATTTT. Translation: CASSPLAGPRSDTQYF. The variable domain in full, with the rest retrieved from reference TRBV18 and TRBJ2-3, is NAGVMQNPRHLVRRRGQEARLRCSPMKGHSHVYWYRQLPEEGLKFMVYLQKENIIDESGMPKERFSAEFPKEGPSILRIQQVVRGDSAAYFCASSPLAGPRSDTQYFGPGTRLTVL.

This rearrangement joins TRBV10-3 to TRBJ1-2; weak D call: TRBD1 (5 bases). The CDR3 totals 14 residues. Per the germline V gene, CDR1 is ENHRY and CDR2 is SYGVKD. Trimming cost V 6 bases and J 4 bases, with 15 bases left between them. The CDR3, as DNA: TGTGCCATCAGCGCCATAGGGGACTCCTATGGCTACACCTTC. Its translation is CAISAIGDSYGYTF.

This CDR3 reads CASSSSRQGTDEKLFF. The DNA for the CDR3 is TGTGCCAGCAGCTCCTCGAGACAGGGAACGGATGAAAAACTGTTTTTT. This rearrangement joins TRBV7-8 to TRBJ1-4, with TRBD1 matching 7 bases. V was pared by 4 bases and J by 6 bases, with 11 bases of the junction left unmatched. The germline V gene has CDR1 SGHVS and CDR2 FQNEAQ. CDR3 length: 16 amino acids.

J is TRBJ2-7 and V is TRBV18; the D gene is possibly TRBD2 (5 bases). Trimming took 2 bases from V and 3 from J, leaving 14 bases between them. In germline, CDR1 is KGHSH, CDR2 LQKENI. The CDR3 is 15 residues long. Written as DNA, the CDR3 is TGTGCCAGCTCACCAAACGCAGGACTCGGCTACGAGCAGTACTTC. It is translated as CASSPNAGLGYEQYF.

The DNA for the CDR3 is TGTGCCTGGAGCACGGGACTAGCGGGAGGGCGCCTTCCTAGAGAGCAGTACTTC. Residues: CAWSTGLAGGRLPREQYF. This chain connects TRBV30 to TRBJ2-7, with TRBD2 identical over 16 bases. CDR3 size: 18 residues. Germline loops: CDR1 GTSNPN, CDR2 SVGIG (reference sequence). V gave up 3 bases and J gave up 7 bases; unmatched junction bases: 15.

This chain uses TRBV9 with TRBJ1-4; the match to TRBD1 covers 7 bases. From germline, CDR1 is SGDLS and CDR2 YYNGEE. Trimming took 4 bases from V and 2 from J; bases not matched to a gene: 5. This CDR3 has 15 residues. The CDR3 reads CASSSNRGTNEKLFF. The CDR3 DNA follows: TGTGCCAGCAGCTCAAACAGGGGCACTAATGAAAAACTGTTTTTT.

V is TRBV28 and J is TRBJ1-5; D is possibly TRBD1 (6 bases). Germline loops: CDR1 MDHEN, CDR2 SYDVKM. The length of the CDR3 is 14 residues. V was pared by 5 bases and J by 1 base, with 9 bases between. CDR3: CASSGTPSNQPQHF. The DNA for the CDR3 is TGTGCCAGCAGTGGGACACCCAGCAATCAGCCCCAGCATTTT.

CDR3 in amino acids: CASRTGRSYNSPLHF. The CDR3 DNA follows: TGTGCCAGCAGAACGGGGAGGTCCTATAATTCACCCCTCCACTTT. This rearrangement joins TRBV11-2 to TRBJ1-6; D not resolved. V was trimmed by 6 bases and J by 1 base, leaving 10 bases between them. The germline V gene encodes CDR1 SGHAT and CDR2 FQNNGV. The CDR3 has 15 amino acids.

The rearrangement links TRBV6-5 to TRBJ1-2; D is possibly TRBD1 (6 bases). V lost 3 bases and J 6 bases, leaving 17 bases between the germline ends. The CDR3 has 15 amino acids. Germline loops: CDR1 MNHEY, CDR2 SVGAGI. The CDR3 loop reads CASSYRGHLLDGYTF. The CDR3 DNA sequence: TGTGCCAGCAGTTATCGGGGACATCTACTCGATGGCTACACCTTC.

The V and J genes are TRBV7-9 and TRBJ1-1; D ambiguous. The CDR3 sequence is 14 residues long. Germline values: CDR1 SEHNR, CDR2 FQNEAQ (reference sequence). Trimming removed 2 bases from V and 1 base from J, with 8 bases in between. CDR3 nucleotide sequence: TGTGCCAGCAGCTTACGAAGAGAGAACACTGAAGCTTTCTTT. Translation: CASSLRRENTEAFF.

The rearrangement joins TRBV28 to TRBJ2-7, with TRBD2 matching 8 bases. Germline V gene lookup returns CDR1 MDHEN and CDR2 SYDVKM. The CDR3 totals 14 residues. J lost 6 bases, V lost 7 bases, and 11 bases had no gene match. The CDR3 region has the DNA TGTGCCAGCACCCCCGGGACTAGAAGGGTCGAGCAGTACTTC. Its translation is CASTPGTRRVEQYF.

The chain joins TRBV4-1 to TRBJ1-2; 10 nucleotides align to TRBD1. V lost 2 bases to trimming and J lost 4 bases; unmatched junction nucleotides: 10. The CDR3 totals 17 residues. Germline V gene data show CDR1 as MGHRA and CDR2 as YSYEKL. The CDR3 DNA follows: TGCGCCAGCAGCCAACCGGGACAGGGGTCCCAAGTCTATGGCTACACCTTC. As protein: CASSQPGQGSQVYGYTF.

The V and J genes are TRBV6-5 and TRBJ2-7, with D possibly matching TRBD2 (5 bases). V lost 7 bases to trimming and J lost 6 bases, with 13 bases between them. The germline CDR1 and CDR2 sequences are MNHEY and SVGAGI. The CDR3 consists of 12 residues. The CDR3 spells CASTPGVGEQYF. As DNA, the CDR3 is TGTGCCAGCACCCCCGGGGTGGGCGAGCAGTACTTC.

CDR3 amino acids: CASSSTGTNYNEQFF. CDR3 coding DNA: TGTGCCAGCAGCTCGACCGGGACTAACTACAATGAGCAGTTCTTC. The V and J genes are TRBV28 and TRBJ2-1; TRBD2 matches 7 bases. This CDR3 has 15 residues. V dropped 6 bases and J dropped 3; count of bases not matched to a gene: 8. Germline V gene data show CDR1 as MDHEN and CDR2 as SYDVKM. Drawing the rest from reference TRBV28 and TRBJ2-1, the complete variable domain is DVKVTQSSRYLVKRTGEKVFLECVQDMDHENMFWYRQDPGLGLRLIYFSYDVKMKEKGDIPEGYSVSREKKERFSLILESASTNQTSMYLCASSSTGTNYNEQFFGPGTRLTVL.

V and J are TRBV19 and TRBJ2-6, with 9 bases aligning to TRBD1. Germline loops: CDR1 LNHDA, CDR2 SQIVND (reference sequence). The CDR3 covers 16 residues. Losses at the gene ends were 9 bases for V and 0 bases for J; bases not matched to a gene: 6. CDR3 in amino acids: CARNGTGLSGANVLTF. The CDR3 region has the DNA TGTGCCAGAAACGGGACAGGGCTCTCTGGGGCCAACGTCCTGACTTTC.

CDR3 sequence (DNA): TGTGCCTGGAGTGTTGTCCGGCCGCGGGAAAAACTGTTTTTT. Translating it yields CAWSVVRPREKLFF. The rearrangement links TRBV30 to TRBJ1-4, with D uncertain. Germline V lookup: CDR1 GTSNPN, CDR2 SVGIG (reference sequence). V lost 0 bases, J lost 8 bases, and 13 bases lay in between. There are 14 residues in the CDR3.

The V gene is TRBV14, the J gene TRBJ1-2; unclear D gene. CDR1 is SGHDN, CDR2 FVKESK, per germline. CDR3 length: 13 amino acids. V dropped 0 bases and J dropped 4 bases, with 6 bases sitting between them. The CDR3 is CASSQEAGYGYTF. Here the CDR3 DNA reads TGTGCCAGCAGCCAAGAAGCAGGCTATGGCTACACCTTC.

This clone was recorded once. The rearrangement links TRBV5-1 to TRBJ2-1; the match to TRBD2 covers 10 bases. The CDR3 consists of 15 residues. Per germline, CDR1 SGHRS and CDR2 YFSETQ. After removal of 7 bases from V and 4 bases from J, the junction contained 8 bases not matched to a gene. For the CDR3, the DNA is TGCGCCAGCTCGCTTAGCGGGGGGACTTACAATGAGCAGTTCTTC. It yields the protein CASSLSGGTYNEQFF.

The V call is TRBV11-3, the J call TRBJ2-7; a possible D gene is TRBD2 (5 bases). The germline V gene has CDR1 SGHNT and CDR2 YENEEA. With 0 bases removed from V and 2 bases from J, the gap between germline ends came to 11 bases. CDR3 length equals 15 residues. The CDR3 DNA reads as TGTGCCAGCAGCTTAGAAGCGGCAGCAACCTACGAGCAGTACTTC. Protein product: CASSLEAAATYEQYF.

V gene TRBV2 combines with J gene TRBJ2-1, with D perhaps matching TRBD1 (5 bases). The CDR3 has 15 residues. Germline-derived CDR1 and CDR2 are SNHLY and FYNNEI. V was cut by 5 bases and J by 0 bases, with 11 bases left in between. CDR3 bases: TGTGCCAGCAGTCAGGACAAGGGCTCCTACAATGAGCAGTTCTTC. Translation gives CASSQDKGSYNEQFF.

This rearrangement joins TRBV10-3 to TRBJ2-2; D might be TRBD2 (6 bases). Germline values: CDR1 ENHRY, CDR2 SYGVKD. This CDR3 is built from 15 residues. The ends were cut back, 5 bases at V and 2 bases at J, with 12 bases in the middle. The CDR3 bases are TGTGCCATCAGTTTCTTCGGGACTAACACCGGGGAGCTGTTTTTT. It codes for CAISFFGTNTGELFF.

This clone was found once. The chain employs TRBV28 and TRBJ2-7; 11 bases map to TRBD1. The CDR3 extends over 16 amino acids. V gave up 3 bases and J gave up 4 bases; unmatched junction bases: 8. CDR1 MDHEN and CDR2 SYDVKM come from the germline V gene. In DNA form, the CDR3 reads TGTGCCAGCAGTTTCCCCCGGGACAGGGGGTTTTACGAGCAGTACTTC. This gives the protein CASSFPRDRGFYEQYF.

The chain joins TRBV6-1 to TRBJ1-3, with TRBD1 matching 10 bases. The V segment lost 5 bases and the J segment 2 bases; nucleotides outside the gene matches: 3. The CDR3 totals 15 residues. Germline values: CDR1 MNHNS, CDR2 SASEGT. The CDR3 DNA follows: TGTGCCAGCAGTCGGGACAGGGGAACTGGAAACACCATATATTTT. Translation: CASSRDRGTGNTIYF.

The V and J genes are TRBV2 and TRBJ1-5; no firm D call. This CDR3 is built from 17 residues. Per germline, CDR1 SNHLY and CDR2 FYNNEI. Trimming took off 9 bases at V and 4 bases at J, with 25 bases between the two ends. CDR3 region: CASSGLRVWFRNQPQHF. CDR3 in DNA: TGTGCCAGTAGCGGGCTTCGGGTTTGGTTTAGGAATCAGCCCCAGCATTTT.

The chain links TRBV7-2 to TRBJ2-5; 9 nucleotides agree with TRBD1. V shed 3 bases and J 4 bases; nucleotides not matched to a gene: 6. Germline V lookup: CDR1 SGHTA, CDR2 FQGNSA. The CDR3 contains 15 residues. The CDR3 region is CASSFNRGRGETQYF. The CDR3 nucleotides are TGTGCCAGCAGCTTTAACAGGGGGCGCGGAGAGACCCAGTACTTC.

The CDR3 coding sequence is TGCAGCGTTGTACTAGGAGAATACAATGAGCAGTTCTTC. Translated, it gives CSVVLGEYNEQFF. The chain has TRBV29-1 and TRBJ2-1; D perhaps matches TRBD2 (5 bases). V was cut by 4 bases and J by 4 bases, with 11 bases left in between. Germline lookup yields CDR1 SQVTM and CDR2 ANQGSEA. This CDR3 spans 13 amino acids.

This chain uses TRBV7-2 with TRBJ2-1; 9 bases map to TRBD2. Germline V gene lookup returns CDR1 SGHTA and CDR2 FQGNSA. CDR3 length: 15 amino acids. J was trimmed by 3 bases and V by 6 bases; bases with no gene match: 6. The CDR3 region is CASSSSSGNYNEQFF. The CDR3 nucleotides are TGTGCCAGCAGTTCCTCTAGCGGGAACTACAATGAGCAGTTCTTC. Together with reference TRBV7-2 and TRBJ2-1, the CDR3 gives the full variable domain: GAGVSQSPSNKVTEKGKDVELRCDPISGHTALYWYRQSLGQGLEFLIYFQGNSAPDKSGLPSDRFSAERTGGSVSTLTIQRTQQEDSAVYLCASSSSSGNYNEQFFGPGTRLTVL.